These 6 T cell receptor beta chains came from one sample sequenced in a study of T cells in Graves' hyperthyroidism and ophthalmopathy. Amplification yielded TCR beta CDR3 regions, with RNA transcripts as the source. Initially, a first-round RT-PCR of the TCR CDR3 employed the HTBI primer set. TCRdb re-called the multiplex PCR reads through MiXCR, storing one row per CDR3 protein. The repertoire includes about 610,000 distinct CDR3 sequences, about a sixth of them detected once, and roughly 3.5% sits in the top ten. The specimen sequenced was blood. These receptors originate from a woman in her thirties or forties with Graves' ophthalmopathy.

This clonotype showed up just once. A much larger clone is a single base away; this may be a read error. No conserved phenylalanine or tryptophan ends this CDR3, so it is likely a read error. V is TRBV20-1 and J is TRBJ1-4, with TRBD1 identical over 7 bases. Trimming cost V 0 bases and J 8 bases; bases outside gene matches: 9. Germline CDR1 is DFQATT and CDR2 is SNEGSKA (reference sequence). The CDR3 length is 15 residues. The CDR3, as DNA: TGCAGTGCTAGAGATATGAGTCAGGGGGGAGAAAAACTGTTTCTT. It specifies CSARDMSQGGEKLFL.

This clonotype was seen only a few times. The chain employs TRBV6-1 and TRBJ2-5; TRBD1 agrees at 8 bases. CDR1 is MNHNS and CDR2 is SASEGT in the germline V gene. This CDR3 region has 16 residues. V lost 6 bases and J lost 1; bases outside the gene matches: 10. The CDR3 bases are TGTGCCAGCAGCGCCTTCTCCAGGGGGCCCCAAGAGACCCAGTACTTC. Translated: CASSAFSRGPQETQYF.

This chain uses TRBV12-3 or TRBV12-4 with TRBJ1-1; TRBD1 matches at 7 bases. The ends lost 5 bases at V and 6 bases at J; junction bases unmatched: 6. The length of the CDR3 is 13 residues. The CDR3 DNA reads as TGTGCCAGCAGTAACACAGGGGTCCCTGAAGCTTTCTTT. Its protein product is CASSNTGVPEAFF.

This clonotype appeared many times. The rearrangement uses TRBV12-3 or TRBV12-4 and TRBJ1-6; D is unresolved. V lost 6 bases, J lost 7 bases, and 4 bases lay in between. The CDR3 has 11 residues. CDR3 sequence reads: CASRANSPLHF. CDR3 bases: TGTGCCAGCAGGGCGAATTCACCCCTCCACTTT.

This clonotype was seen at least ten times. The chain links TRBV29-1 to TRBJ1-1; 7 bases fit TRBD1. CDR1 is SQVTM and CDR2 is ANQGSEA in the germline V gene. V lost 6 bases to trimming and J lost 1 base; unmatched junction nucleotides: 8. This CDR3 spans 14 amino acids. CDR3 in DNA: TGCAGCGTAGGGACAGCCCCGACGAACACTGAAGCTTTCTTT. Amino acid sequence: CSVGTAPTNTEAFF.

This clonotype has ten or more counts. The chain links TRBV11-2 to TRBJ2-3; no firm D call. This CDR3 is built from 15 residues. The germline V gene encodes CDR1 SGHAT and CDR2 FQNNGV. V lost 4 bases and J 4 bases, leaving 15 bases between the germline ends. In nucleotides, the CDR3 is TGTGCCAGCAGCTCAGTGGTGGGTGGGCCAGATACGCAGTATTTT. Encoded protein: CASSSVVGGPDTQYF.